The 25 T cell receptor beta chains below come from one sample, sequenced in a study of metastatic and nonmetastatic thyroid tumors. TCRdb used MiXCR to call clones anew from the PCR reads. The repertoire holds tens of thousands of clones, roughly 12% seen once, with over 7.5% in the top ten. Among the patients, none had received any treatment before thyroid surgery. Sample: blood. The receptors here all came from a female donor with papillary thyroid cancer or a benign thyroid nodule (not recorded which). Some clones in this sample may be carry-over from other donors' samples.

The V gene is TRBV5-6, the J gene TRBJ2-7; D not resolved. The V end was cut by 2 bases, the J end by 0 bases, with 6 bases between. Germline V CDR1 and CDR2: SGHDT, YYEEEE. The CDR3 is made up of 13 amino acids. DNA for the CDR3: TGTGCCAGCAGCTTCAAGGCCTCCTACGAGCAGTACTTC. Protein sequence: CASSFKASYEQYF.

The table lists this clone with a few counts. This clone may be a read error of a much larger clone one base away. The CDR3 carries no conserved terminal phenylalanine or tryptophan, so it likely arises from a read error. This rearrangement joins TRBV5-1 to TRBJ2-5; weak D call: TRBD1 (5 bases). Per germline, CDR1 SGHRS and CDR2 YFSETQ. The V end was cut by 4 bases, the J end by 9 bases, with 19 bases between. The CDR3 runs 14 residues. The CDR3 DNA sequence: TGCGCCAGCAGCCCCGTCGACCGTCTCAGGGCCCAGTACCTC. This gives the protein CASSPVDRLRAQYL.

The chain uses TRBV12-3 or TRBV12-4 and TRBJ1-2; D gene unclear. V lost 8 bases and J lost 0, with 16 bases in between. The CDR3 sequence is 15 residues long. CDR3 bases: TGTGCCAGCTGTCCTAGCTCAGGCCCTAACTATGGCTACACCTTC. It translates to CASCPSSGPNYGYTF.

Within the sample, this clone is medium-sized. V is TRBV12-3 or TRBV12-4 and J is TRBJ1-2; a weak D match, TRBD1 (6 bases). Trimming took 5 bases from V and 0 from J, leaving 13 bases between them. The CDR3 spans 15 residues. CDR3 sequence (DNA): TGTGCCAGCAGTCTCCGCAGGGGAGCTAACTATGGCTACACCTTC. The encoded protein is CASSLRRGANYGYTF.

This clone was observed at least ten times. This same CDR3 is encoded by further DNA sequences in the sample. The V and J genes are TRBV7-3 and TRBJ2-2; D tentatively reads TRBD1 or TRBD2 (5 bases each). Germline V gene lookup returns CDR1 SGHTA and CDR2 FQGTGA. V was clipped by 4 bases and J by 5 bases, with 14 bases between them. This CDR3 is built from 15 residues. The CDR3 DNA sequence: TGTGCCAGCAGCTACGGGACCCCTGGAACCGGGGAGCTGTTTTTT. Translation: CASSYGTPGTGELFF.

The genes are TRBV5-1 and TRBJ1-1, with D unresolved. V was clipped by 4 bases and J by 7 bases, with 17 bases between them. This CDR3 spans 14 amino acids. Germline CDR1 SGHRS, CDR2 YFSETQ. The CDR3 reads CASSQADRGNEAFF. DNA of the CDR3: TGCGCCAGCAGCCAGGCCGACCGTGGCAATGAAGCTTTCTTT.

This clone appeared a few times. A much larger clone lies a single base off, so this may be a read error. The chain is built from TRBV4-1 and TRBJ2-3; unclear D gene. The germline V gene encodes CDR1 MGHRA and CDR2 YSYEKL. This CDR3 has 15 residues. For the CDR3, the DNA is TGCGTCAGCAGCCAAGAACCACGGAGTACAGATACGCAGTATTTT. Residues: CVSSQEPRSTDTQYF.

In this sample, this clone turned up a few times. The CDR3 nucleotides read TGTGCCAGCAGTTTACAGGGCCAAGGGTTCGGAAACACCATATATTTT. Translating it yields CASSLQGQGFGNTIYF. The chain couples TRBV6-1 to TRBJ1-3; tentative D call: TRBD1 (6 bases). Trimming shortened V by 5 bases and J by 4 bases, and 18 bases separated the two germline ends. The CDR3 spans 16 residues. Looked up from germline, CDR1 is MNHNS and CDR2 is SASEGT.

This clone appeared many times. This chain uses TRBV11-2 with TRBJ1-1; D is undetermined. CDR1 is SGHAT, CDR2 FQNNGV, per germline. The V gene lost 6 bases and the J gene lost 2 bases, with 7 bases spanning the gap. This CDR3 is 12 amino acids long. The CDR3 region has the DNA TGTGCCAGCAGTTACAGCAACACTGAAGCTTTCTTT. This translates into CASSYSNTEAFF. The complete variable domain, with remaining parts taken from reference TRBV11-2 and TRBJ1-1, reads EAGVAQSPRYKIIEKRQSVAFWCNPISGHATLYWYQQILGQGPKLLIQFQNNGVVDDSQLPKDRFSAERLKGVDSTLKIQPAKLEDSAVYLCASSYSNTEAFFGQGTRLTVV.

This clone has a count of ten or more. CDR3 loop: CAWQLGTSGDNEQFF. CDR3 coding DNA: TGTGCCTGGCAACTCGGGACTAGCGGGGACAATGAGCAGTTCTTC. The chain links TRBV30 to TRBJ2-1, with TRBD2 matching 13 bases. Germline loops: CDR1 GTSNPN, CDR2 SVGIG (reference sequence). CDR3 size: 15 residues. Unmatched junction bases numbered 6, after V lost 5 bases and J lost 5 bases.

This clone was seen at least ten times. V gene TRBV18 combines with J gene TRBJ1-2, with TRBD1 identical over 7 bases. The CDR3 consists of 14 residues. The germline V gene has CDR1 KGHSH and CDR2 LQKENI. With V trimmed by 0 bases and J by 7 bases, 5 bases remained unmatched. As DNA, the CDR3 is TGTGCCAGCTCACCACCTCGACAGGGAAGTGGCTACACCTTC. This gives the protein CASSPPRQGSGYTF.

At least ten counts were recorded for this clone. This chain uses TRBV30 with TRBJ2-1, with 9 positions matching TRBD2. The CDR3 runs 14 residues. With V trimmed by 5 bases and J by 7 bases, 9 bases remained unmatched. Germline assignment: CDR1 GTSNPN and CDR2 SVGIG (reference sequence). The CDR3 region has the DNA TGTGCCTGGGGTGGGACTAGCCGAAGGAATGAGCAGTTCTTC. As protein: CAWGGTSRRNEQFF.

This clone was counted at least ten times. The rearrangement links TRBV12-3 or TRBV12-4 to TRBJ2-3, with D hard to call. With 4 bases removed from V and 1 base from J, the gap between germline ends came to 9 bases. The length of the CDR3 is 14 residues. CDR3 in DNA: TGTGCCAGCAGTTCACGCGCGGGCACAGATACGCAGTATTTT. It is translated as CASSSRAGTDTQYF.

This clone appeared many times. J is TRBJ2-7 and V is TRBV7-3; the D is unclear. The CDR3 runs to 13 residues. Germline CDR1 reads SGHTA; CDR2 reads FQGTGA. Trimming left V 4 bases short and J 5 bases short, with 12 bases between. The CDR3 coding sequence is TGTGCCAGCAGCTCCTCTGTAGGGAACGAGCAGTACTTC. It translates to CASSSSVGNEQYF.

This clone was picked up a small number of times. The chain uses TRBV28 and TRBJ2-7, with TRBD2 matching over 11 bases. Losses at the gene ends were 4 bases for V and 6 bases for J; bases not matched to a gene: 14. The length of the CDR3 is 17 residues. The germline V gene has CDR1 MDHEN and CDR2 SYDVKM. CDR3 sequence (DNA): TGTGCCAGCAGTTCAACAGGGACTAGCGGACATCCCGGCGAGCAGTACTTC. It encodes CASSSTGTSGHPGEQYF.

This clone was counted only a few times. At one end, the junction sequence differs from germline, possibly due to a read error. The chain carries TRBV7-3 and TRBJ2-3, with TRBD2 matching 9 bases. This CDR3 is 16 amino acids long. Germline assignment: CDR1 SGHTA and CDR2 FQGTGA. The CDR3 sequence: CASNLGSGSFADTQYF. Written as DNA, the CDR3 is TGTGCCAGCAACTTAGGTAGCGGGAGCTTTGCGGATACGCAGTATTTT.

The table lists this clone with a few counts. This rearrangement joins TRBV2 to TRBJ2-5; the D call may be TRBD1 or TRBD2 (6 bases each). Between the trimmed V and J ends, which lost 3 bases and 4 bases, there was a span of 15 bases. The germline V gene has CDR1 SNHLY and CDR2 FYNNEI. This CDR3 has 15 residues. CDR3 in amino acids: CASSDGGGGGETQYF. The CDR3 DNA reads as TGTGCCAGCAGTGATGGGGGCGGAGGGGGAGAGACCCAGTACTTC.

This clone was recorded a few times. A much larger clone differs from this one at a single base, so this may be a read error. The gene calls are TRBV25-1 and TRBJ1-5; D is ambiguous. CDR1 and CDR2 from the germline V gene are MGHDK and SYGVNS. The CDR3 loop spans 9 amino acids. For the CDR3, the DNA is TGTGCCAGCAGTCTAACCCATCATTTT. It is translated as CASSLTHHF.

This clone was observed many times. The chain joins TRBV7-6 to TRBJ1-6, with 9 nucleotides matching TRBD1. The ends lost 0 bases at V and 7 bases at J; junction bases unmatched: 7. Germline assignment: CDR1 SGHVS and CDR2 FNYEAQ. The CDR3 length is 17 residues. This chain's CDR3 is CASSLATYRGQNSPLHF. CDR3 bases: TGTGCCAGCAGCTTAGCGACTTACAGGGGGCAAAATTCACCCCTCCACTTT.

This clone was seen ten or more times. The sample has other DNA sequences that encode this CDR3 too. The genes are TRBV7-8 and TRBJ1-4, with 7 positions matching TRBD1. CDR1 SGHVS and CDR2 FQNEAQ come from the germline V gene. The trim removed 6 bases at V and 8 bases at J, leaving 9 bases unmatched. CDR3 size: 14 residues. DNA of the CDR3: TGTGCCAGCAGTGTGGGGACAGAGATCGAAAAACTGTTTTTT. Protein product: CASSVGTEIEKLFF.

Comment on this clone: Because it lacks the conserved phenylalanine or tryptophan at the end, this CDR3 is likely a read error. The V and J genes are TRBV28 and TRBJ1-2, with unresolved D. The CDR3 spans 11 residues. Per the germline V gene, CDR1 is MDHEN and CDR2 is SYDVKM. V gave up 9 bases and J gave up 8 bases, with 13 bases separating them. The CDR3 coding sequence is TGTGCCAGAGGGAATAGGAGGGGCTACACCATC. This encodes CARGNRRGYTI.

This clone was counted at least ten times. The chain uses TRBV6-1 and TRBJ2-2; 10 bases agree with TRBD1. This CDR3 comprises 15 residues. The V gene end was trimmed by 6 bases and the J gene end by 4 bases; junction bases not matched to a gene: 5. Germline V gene lookup returns CDR1 MNHNS and CDR2 SASEGT. DNA of the CDR3: TGTGCCAGCAGACCGGGACAGGGGCTCACCGGGGAGCTGTTTTTT. Amino acid sequence: CASRPGQGLTGELFF.

This chain links TRBV3-1 with TRBJ1-1; tentatively, D is TRBD1 (5 bases). Germline assignment: CDR1 LGHDT and CDR2 YNNKEL (reference sequence). The V and J ends lost 4 bases and 8 bases respectively, with 8 bases between them. The CDR3 is 11 residues long. CDR3 coding DNA: TGTGCCAGCAGCCGGGGCCCCGAAGCTTTCTTT. It codes for CASSRGPEAFF.

The chain is built from TRBV7-2 and TRBJ2-7; possibly TRBD2 for D (6 bases). This CDR3 has 15 residues. Germline V gene sequence: CDR1 SGHTA, CDR2 FQGNSA. Between the trimmed V and J ends, which lost 0 bases and 4 bases, there was a span of 13 bases. The chain's CDR3 is CASSLAPREYYEQYF. The CDR3 DNA reads as TGTGCCAGCAGCTTAGCCCCTCGGGAGTATTACGAGCAGTACTTC.

This clone has at least ten counts. V and J are TRBV12-3 or TRBV12-4 and TRBJ1-2, with 9 bases fitting TRBD1. The trim removed 3 bases at V and 8 bases at J, leaving 13 bases unmatched. The CDR3 is 16 amino acids. The CDR3 loop is CASSLTGQGSYRGYTF. CDR3 bases: TGTGCCAGCAGTTTGACTGGACAGGGGAGTTATCGGGGCTACACCTTC.